The 30 T cell receptor beta chains in this list originate from one sample, sequenced in a study of blood T cell repertoires in COVID-19. Sequenced by immunoSEQ multiplex PCR; TCRdb stores in-frame clones only, minus some. Of under 25,000 clones listed, about 88% are singletons. The sequenced material came from peripheral blood. Receptors originate from an older man in a cohort sampled during active COVID-19.

V and J are TRBV7-8 and TRBJ1-2, with unresolved D. The CDR3 totals 14 residues. Trimming left V 4 bases short and J 3 bases short, with 12 bases between. Germline CDR1 is SGHVS and CDR2 is FQNEAQ. In nucleotides, the CDR3 is TGTGCCAGCAGCTCTCACTACACGGACTATGGCTACACCTTC. Translated, it gives CASSSHYTDYGYTF.

This clone was counted a single time. The chain is built from TRBV9 and TRBJ2-3, with 10 nucleotides matching TRBD2. This CDR3 has 18 amino acids. Germline V gene lookup returns CDR1 SGDLS and CDR2 YYNGEE. The V segment lost 3 bases and the J segment 3 bases; nucleotides outside the gene matches: 13. CDR3 loop: CASSAERLAGVRTDTQYF. The CDR3 DNA sequence: TGTGCCAGCAGCGCCGAGAGGCTAGCGGGAGTTCGGACAGATACGCAGTATTTT.

This rearrangement joins TRBV10-3 to TRBJ2-1; TRBD2 is a possible D gene (6 bases). Between the trimmed V and J ends, which lost 9 bases and 6 bases, there was a span of 18 bases. The CDR3 is 14 residues long. Germline CDR1 reads ENHRY; CDR2 reads SYGVKD. The CDR3 loop reads CAITPIPGANEQFF. The CDR3 nucleotides read TGTGCCATTACCCCGATACCGGGAGCCAATGAGCAGTTCTTC.

This chain uses TRBV5-1 with TRBJ1-2, with a tentative D call TRBD1 (5 bases). Deletions cut 1 base from V and 8 bases from J, with 9 bases between. CDR1 and CDR2 from the germline V gene are SGHRS and YFSETQ. CDR3 length equals 12 residues. Here the CDR3 reads CASSLSGVGYTF. The CDR3 nucleotides are TGCGCCAGCAGCTTGTCGGGGGTCGGCTACACCTTC. Full variable domain (remainder filled in from reference TRBV5-1 and TRBJ1-2): KAGVTQTPRYLIKTRGQQVTLSCSPISGHRSVSWYQQTPGQGLQFLFEYFSETQRNKGNFPGRFSGRQFSNSRSEMNVSTLELGDSALYLCASSLSGVGYTFGSGTRLTVV.

The chain joins TRBV28 to TRBJ1-2; no reliable D call. Deletions cut 1 base from V and 4 bases from J, with 7 bases between. The CDR3 sequence is 13 residues long. Germline V CDR1 and CDR2: MDHEN, SYDVKM. Here the CDR3 DNA reads TGTGCCAGCAGTTTATTTCCGGGCTATGGCTACACCTTC. Encoded protein: CASSLFPGYGYTF.

The gene calls are TRBV14 and TRBJ2-1; 7 bases match TRBD1. V lost 2 bases to trimming and J lost 2 bases; unmatched junction nucleotides: 6. Germline-derived CDR1 and CDR2 are SGHDN and FVKESK. This CDR3 has 16 amino acids. For the CDR3, the DNA is TGTGCCAGCAGCCAATACAGGGGAGAAACCTACAATGAGCAGTTCTTC. This gives the protein CASSQYRGETYNEQFF.

The CDR3 sequence is CASSQDRGEKLFF. CDR3 DNA sequence: TGTGCCAGCAGCCAAGATCGGGGTGAAAAACTGTTTTTT. This chain joins TRBV3-1 (or the pseudogene TRBV3-2) and TRBJ1-4; no reliable D call. Germline CDR1 and CDR2: LGHDT and YNNKEL (reference sequence). The length of the CDR3 is 13 residues. V dropped 0 bases and J dropped 7 bases, with 6 bases sitting between them.

Notes on this clone: Germline is not matched at one junction end, which may reflect a read error. V gene TRBV7-7 combines with J gene TRBJ2-1; 9 nucleotides agree with TRBD2. This CDR3 comprises 18 residues. Germline CDR1 is SSHAT and CDR2 is FNYEAQ (reference sequence). Written as DNA, the CDR3 is TGTGCTAGCAGCTTAGGAAGGGGGACAAGCGGGAGGAAAAATGAGCAGTTCTTC. Protein product: CASSLGRGTSGRKNEQFF. The whole variable domain, remainder taken from reference TRBV7-7 and TRBJ2-1, is GAGVSQSPRYKVTKRGQDVTLRCDPISSHATLYWYQQALGQGPEFLTYFNYEAQPDKSGLPSDRFSAERPEGSISTLTIQRTEQRDSAMYRCASSLGRGTSGRKNEQFFGPGTRLTVL.

V and J are TRBV7-8 and TRBJ2-3; 7 positions agree with TRBD2. The V segment lost 5 bases and the J segment 2 bases; nucleotides outside the gene matches: 10. Germline CDR1 and CDR2: SGHVS and FQNEAQ. This CDR3 has 16 residues. The CDR3 nucleotides are TGTGCCAGCAGCGCCCGGCCGAGCGGGAACACAGATACGCAGTATTTT. Translated: CASSARPSGNTDTQYF.

The V gene is TRBV19, the J gene TRBJ2-3; D uncertain. Germline lookup yields CDR1 LNHDA and CDR2 SQIVND (reference sequence). The CDR3 has 13 amino acids. V dropped 5 bases and J dropped 4 bases, with 10 bases sitting between them. The CDR3 coding sequence is TGTGCCAGTAGTGCGACACTCTCAGATACGCAGTATTTT. Translated, it gives CASSATLSDTQYF.

The chain's CDR3 is CATKETSGTYEQYF. The CDR3 coding sequence is TGTGCCACCAAAGAGACTAGCGGGACATACGAGCAGTACTTC. This rearrangement joins TRBV15 to TRBJ2-7; 11 bases match TRBD2. Germline V gene data show CDR1 as LNHNV and CDR2 as YYDKDF (reference sequence). This CDR3 comprises 14 residues. V dropped 7 bases and J dropped 4; count of bases not matched to a gene: 6.

The chain employs TRBV6-5 and TRBJ2-3; 7 bases match TRBD2. Germline V gene lookup returns CDR1 MNHEY and CDR2 SVGAGI. This CDR3 contains 14 residues. V was clipped by 8 bases and J by 1 base; unmatched bases: 6. CDR3 sequence: CASGKGGGTDTQYF. DNA for the CDR3: TGTGCCAGCGGTAAGGGAGGGGGCACAGATACGCAGTATTTT.

The rearrangement uses TRBV7-9 and TRBJ1-1; D remains unclear. V lost 5 bases and J 1 base, leaving 8 bases between the germline ends. The CDR3 spans 13 residues. Germline values: CDR1 SEHNR, CDR2 FQNEAQ (reference sequence). CDR3 loop: CASSVQKNTEAFF. CDR3 DNA sequence: TGTGCCAGCAGCGTTCAGAAGAACACTGAAGCTTTCTTT.

The rearrangement joins TRBV27 to TRBJ2-4; 9 nucleotides align to TRBD2. The junction had 10 bases not matched to a gene; V was cut back by 0 bases and J by 1 base. The CDR3 loop spans 19 amino acids. CDR1 MNHEY and CDR2 SMNVEV come from the germline V gene (reference sequence). The CDR3 region is CASSLSGAGGSPAKNIQYF. Here the CDR3 DNA reads TGTGCCAGCAGTTTATCTGGAGCGGGAGGCTCACCGGCCAAAAACATTCAGTACTTC.

V is TRBV28 and J is TRBJ2-4; TRBD2 aligns across 10 bases. V shed 8 bases, J shed 15 bases, and the junction held 13 bases outside the gene matches. Germline assignment: CDR1 MDHEN and CDR2 SYDVKM. The CDR3 consists of 13 residues. CDR3 nucleotides: TGTGCCAGCTCTGGGCTAGCGGGAGATCCCCGGTACTTC. Its translation: CASSGLAGDPRYF.

The J gene is TRBJ2-2, the V gene TRBV4-3; D is possibly TRBD2 (6 bases). The CDR3 contains 15 residues. The V end lost 0 bases, the J end lost 7 bases, and 12 bases lay between the germline ends. Per the germline V gene, CDR1 is LGHNA and CDR2 is YSLEER. The CDR3 spells CASSQDTGVFGELFF. In DNA, the CDR3 is TGCGCCAGCAGCCAAGATACGGGGGTATTCGGGGAGCTGTTTTTT.

The V and J genes are TRBV19 and TRBJ1-1; 8 bases match TRBD1. Per the germline V gene, CDR1 is LNHDA and CDR2 is SQIVND (reference sequence). V shed 7 bases and J 5 bases; nucleotides not matched to a gene: 18. The CDR3 is 17 amino acids. CDR3: CASNGVVYGQGRTEAFF. DNA for the CDR3: TGTGCCAGTAATGGCGTGGTGTACGGACAGGGCAGGACTGAAGCTTTCTTT.

The J gene is TRBJ2-1, the V gene TRBV14, with TRBD2 as a possible D gene (6 bases). V shed 8 bases and J shed 6 bases, with 20 bases lying between them. Germline CDR1 is SGHDN and CDR2 is FVKESK. CDR3 length equals 15 residues. CDR3 residues: CASGGWGSGTNEQFF. The DNA of the CDR3 is TGTGCCAGCGGGGGGTGGGGTAGCGGAACCAATGAGCAGTTCTTC.

This clone was recorded only once. This sequence joins TRBV5-4 and TRBJ2-7; D is perhaps TRBD1 (5 bases). The CDR3 consists of 13 residues. CDR1 SGHNT and CDR2 YYREEE come from the germline V gene (reference sequence). Trimming took 3 bases from V and 3 from J, leaving 10 bases between them. CDR3 in DNA: TGTGCCAGCAGCTCGGACACAAACTACGAGCAGTACTTC. It yields the protein CASSSDTNYEQYF. Combining the CDR3 with reference TRBV5-4 and TRBJ2-7 gives the whole variable domain ETGVTQSPTHLIKTRGQQVTLRCSSQSGHNTVSWYQQALGQGPQFIFQYYREEENGRGNFPPRFSGLQFPNYSSELNVNALELDDSALYLCASSSDTNYEQYFGPGTRLTVT.

This chain uses TRBV12-3 or TRBV12-4 with TRBJ2-3; D unresolved. Trimming shortened V by 6 bases and J by 5 bases, and 12 bases separated the two germline ends. The CDR3 is made up of 13 amino acids. The CDR3 protein is CASSPGLVDTQYF. DNA for the CDR3: TGTGCCAGCAGCCCTGGGCTGGTAGATACGCAGTATTTT.

The chain links TRBV6-6 to TRBJ2-2; 9 bases are shared with TRBD1. Trimming took 5 bases from V and 6 from J; bases not matched to a gene: 10. Per germline, CDR1 MNHNY and CDR2 SVGAGI (reference sequence). The CDR3 runs 16 residues. The chain's CDR3 is CASSRGRTGASGELFF. DNA for the CDR3: TGTGCCAGCAGTAGGGGCCGGACAGGGGCTTCCGGGGAGCTGTTTTTT.

The V and J genes are TRBV5-4 and TRBJ2-7; 7 positions match TRBD2. V dropped 3 bases and J dropped 2; count of bases not matched to a gene: 20. Looked up from germline, CDR1 is SGHNT and CDR2 is YYREEE (reference sequence). The CDR3 is 19 residues long. This chain's CDR3 is CASSSLQGWGGRATYEQYF. DNA of the CDR3: TGTGCCAGCAGCTCATTGCAGGGCTGGGGCGGGAGAGCCACCTACGAGCAGTACTTC.

The chain combines TRBV3-1 (or the pseudogene TRBV3-2) with TRBJ2-5; perhaps TRBD2 as D (6 bases). CDR1 is LGHDT, CDR2 YNNKEL, per germline (reference sequence). V lost 4 bases and J lost 1, with 10 bases in between. The CDR3 spans 14 residues. In nucleotides, the CDR3 is TGTGCCAGCAGCCCTGGGGACTTCCAAGAGACCCAGTACTTC. Its protein is CASSPGDFQETQYF.

The V call is TRBV4-2, the J call TRBJ1-1; D is undetermined. Germline loops: CDR1 LGHNA, CDR2 YNFKEQ. V lost 3 bases and J 11 bases, leaving 25 bases between the germline ends. This CDR3 has 16 residues. The CDR3 loop reads CASSQDQNGLFVSAFF. The CDR3 nucleotides are TGTGCCAGCAGCCAGGACCAAAACGGACTTTTCGTCAGCGCTTTCTTT.

The CDR3 DNA is TGTGCCAGCAGCGGGGCTCGCTATGGCTACACCTTC. Protein sequence: CASSGARYGYTF. The chain combines TRBV7-2 with TRBJ1-2; D is perhaps TRBD1 (5 bases). Germline CDR1 reads SGHTA; CDR2 reads FQGNSA. V lost 5 bases to trimming and J lost 4 bases, with 8 bases between them. CDR3 length: 12 residues.

The genes are TRBV5-1 and TRBJ2-7, with a tentative D call TRBD2 (6 bases). V shed 0 bases and J shed 7 bases, with 11 bases lying between them. The CDR3 covers 13 residues. Germline loops: CDR1 SGHRS, CDR2 YFSETQ. The CDR3 DNA is TGCGCCAGCAGCTTGGGCGGGGTCTGGGAGCAGTACTTC. It yields the protein CASSLGGVWEQYF. Drawing the rest from reference TRBV5-1 and TRBJ2-7, the complete variable domain is KAGVTQTPRYLIKTRGQQVTLSCSPISGHRSVSWYQQTPGQGLQFLFEYFSETQRNKGNFPGRFSGRQFSNSRSEMNVSTLELGDSALYLCASSLGGVWEQYFGPGTRLTVT.

The genes are TRBV11-2 and TRBJ1-2; D unresolved. V dropped 5 bases and J dropped 0 bases, with 13 bases sitting between them. From germline, CDR1 is SGHAT and CDR2 FQNNGV. There are 15 residues in the CDR3. CDR3 sequence (DNA): TGTGCCAGCAGCCAAGGTAGCGAGTCTAACTATGGCTACACCTTC. Its translation: CASSQGSESNYGYTF.

The V and J genes are TRBV3-1 (or the pseudogene TRBV3-2) and TRBJ1-1, with a tentative D call TRBD1 (6 bases). V was trimmed by 7 bases and J by 7 bases, leaving 10 bases between them. Looked up from germline, CDR1 is LGHDT and CDR2 is YNNKEL (reference sequence). This CDR3 comprises 11 residues. As DNA, the CDR3 is TGTGCCAGCACCCGAGGGGGTGAAGCTTTCTTT. Translation: CASTRGGEAFF.

The V and J genes are TRBV7-2 and TRBJ2-3; TRBD1 agrees at 7 bases. Germline CDR1 reads SGHTA; CDR2 reads FQGNSA. The CDR3 totals 16 residues. Trimming cost V 5 bases and J 2 bases; bases outside gene matches: 10. Written as DNA, the CDR3 is TGTGCCAGCAGCAAACAGGGGCTTGGATTCACAGATACGCAGTATTTT. Protein sequence: CASSKQGLGFTDTQYF. The entire variable domain, with the rest obtained from reference TRBV7-2 and TRBJ2-3, is as follows: GAGVSQSPSNKVTEKGKDVELRCDPISGHTALYWYRQSLGQGLEFLIYFQGNSAPDKSGLPSDRFSAERTGGSVSTLTIQRTQQEDSAVYLCASSKQGLGFTDTQYFGPGTRLTVL.

DNA of the CDR3: TGCAGCGTACGACGTGGACTAGCGGATTACAATGAGCAGTTCTTC. Translation: CSVRRGLADYNEQFF. This sequence joins TRBV29-1 and TRBJ2-1; 10 bases map to TRBD2. CDR1 is SQVTM and CDR2 is ANQGSEA in the germline V gene. The junction had 9 bases not matched to a gene; V was cut back by 6 bases and J by 4 bases. The CDR3 has 15 amino acids.